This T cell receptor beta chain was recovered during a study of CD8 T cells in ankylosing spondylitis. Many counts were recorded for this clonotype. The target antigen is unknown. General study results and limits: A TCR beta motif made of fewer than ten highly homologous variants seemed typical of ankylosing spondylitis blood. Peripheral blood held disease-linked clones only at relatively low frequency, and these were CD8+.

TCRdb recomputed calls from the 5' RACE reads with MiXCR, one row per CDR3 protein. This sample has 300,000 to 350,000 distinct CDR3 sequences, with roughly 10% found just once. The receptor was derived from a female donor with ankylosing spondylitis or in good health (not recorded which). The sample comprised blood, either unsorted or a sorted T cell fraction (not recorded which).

The CDR3 spells CASSFSPQLFDTQYF. The CDR3 DNA follows: TGCGCCAGCAGCTTTTCCCCACAGTTGTTTGATACGCAGTATTTT. V and J are TRBV5-1 and TRBJ2-3; no firm D call. Germline assignment: CDR1 SGHRS and CDR2 YFSETQ. V was clipped by 2 bases and J by 6 bases, with 16 bases between them. The CDR3 totals 15 residues.